The 2 T cell receptor beta chains reported below all come from one sample, sequenced in a study of blood T cell repertoires in COVID-19 (dated by TCRdb to the early 2020s). Library preparation employed the immunoSEQ multiplex PCR assay. The immuneACCESS repertoire file appears here via TCRdb, limited to in-frame rearrangements. These files lack a portion of the clones; in checked studies, under half of the deficit traces to unresolved V genes, and the cause of the others is not known. This sample comprises 120,000 or so clones, around four fifths of them detected only once. The ten largest clones capture over 9.5% of the sample. The sample taken for sequencing was peripheral blood. The receptors derive from a man aged 55 to 70 with acute or convalescent COVID-19.

The chain joins TRBV9 to TRBJ1-3, with a possible D match to TRBD1 (6 bases). Between the trimmed V and J ends, which lost 4 bases and 4 bases, there was a span of 18 bases. The CDR3 loop spans 16 amino acids. The germline V gene has CDR1 SGDLS and CDR2 YYNGEE. The CDR3 here is CASSPWDITTGNTIYF. Here the CDR3 DNA reads TGTGCCAGCAGCCCCTGGGACATCACGACGGGAAACACCATATATTTT.

The V call is TRBV5-1, the J call TRBJ2-7; 8 bases agree with TRBD1. The J segment lost 3 bases and the V segment lost 5 bases, leaving 4 bases of the junction unmatched. Germline loops: CDR1 SGHRS, CDR2 YFSETQ. The CDR3 has 13 residues. The CDR3: CASSYGQGYEQYF. In nucleotides, the CDR3 is TGCGCCAGCAGTTACGGACAGGGCTACGAGCAGTACTTC.